What follows is one TCR beta chain and its context. These data originate in a study of OX40 agonist ivuxolimab in advanced cancers. Clones were sequenced by immunoSEQ multiplex PCR, and TCRdb holds only the in-frame ones, with some missing. This sample has some 55,000 clones, with roughly 90% found just once. Sampling times: baseline, cycle 4 day 1, cycle 7 day 1. The clonotype originates from an adult with an advanced solid tumor such as melanoma, head and neck, liver or kidney cancer. Sequencing used CD4+ or CD8+ T cells sorted from blood, obtained in a trial of the OX40 agonist ivuxolimab.

In nucleotides, the CDR3 is TGTGCCAGCAGCCCCGGGGGTGGGGGCAATGAGCAGTTCTTC. The encoded protein is CASSPGGGGNEQFF. V gene TRBV7-2 combines with J gene TRBJ2-1, with a tentative D call TRBD2 (6 bases). The CDR3 totals 14 residues. The V end lost 5 bases, the J end lost 6 bases, and 14 bases lay between the germline ends. In germline, CDR1 is SGHTA, CDR2 FQGNSA.